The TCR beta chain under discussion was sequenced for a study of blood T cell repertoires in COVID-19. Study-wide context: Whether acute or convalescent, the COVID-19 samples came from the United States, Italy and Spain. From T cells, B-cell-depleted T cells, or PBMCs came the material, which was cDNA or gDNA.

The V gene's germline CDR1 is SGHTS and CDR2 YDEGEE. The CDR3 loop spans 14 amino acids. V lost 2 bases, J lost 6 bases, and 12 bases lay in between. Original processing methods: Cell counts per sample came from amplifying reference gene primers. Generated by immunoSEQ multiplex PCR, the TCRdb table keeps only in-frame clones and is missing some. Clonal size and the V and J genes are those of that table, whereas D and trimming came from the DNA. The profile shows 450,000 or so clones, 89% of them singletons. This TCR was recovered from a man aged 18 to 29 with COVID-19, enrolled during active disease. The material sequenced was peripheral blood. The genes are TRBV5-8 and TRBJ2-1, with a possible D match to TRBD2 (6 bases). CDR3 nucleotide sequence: TGTGCCAGCAGCTTCGGGACTCCCCGCAATGAGCAGTTCTTC. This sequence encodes CASSFGTPRNEQFF.